The sequence of this TCR beta chain was determined in a study of graft-versus-host responses after intestinal transplantation. Trimming took 5 bases from V and 0 from J, leaving 4 bases between them. The CDR3 sequence is 12 residues long. Germline assignment: CDR1 SGHVS and CDR2 FNYEAQ. The protocol was immunoSEQ multiplex PCR, while the TCRdb copy is restricted to in-frame clones and leaves out a portion. The repertoire includes some 19,000 clones, roughly a third of them detected once, and 2% sits in the top ten. Plating combined some 200,000 CFSE-labeled responder cells with some 200,000 irradiated, violet-dye-labeled stimulator cells.

The chain couples TRBV7-6 to TRBJ2-5; no clear D gene. This clonotype originated in a human patient who was an organ donor for intestinal transplantation. The sample here was alloreactive CD4+ T cells from a mixed lymphocyte reaction culture, taken before transplantation. Subset in this sample: CFSE-low proliferating T cells sorted from roughly six-day pre-transplant mixed lymphocyte reaction (GvH or HvG direction). The chain's CDR3 is CASSLYQETQYF. CDR3 DNA: TGTGCCAGCAGCCTGTACCAAGAGACCCAGTACTTC. Full variable domain (outside the CDR3, taken from reference TRBV7-6 and TRBJ2-5): GAGVSQSPRYKVTKRGQDVALRCDPISGHVSLYWYRQALGQGPEFLTYFNYEAQQDKSGLPNDRFSAERPEGSISTLTIQRTEQRDSAMYRCASSLYQETQYFGPGTRLLVL.